This record looks at one TCR beta chain sequence and its context. No antigen is known for it. Profiled with immunoSEQ multiplex PCR; TCRdb holds only in-frame clones, not every one. The sample lists about 1,900 clones, approximately 82% occurring once. This sample is drawn from a study of T cell repertoires in ileal Crohn's disease. Trimming at V came to 6 bases and at J to 3 bases, leaving 8 bases not matched to a gene. The CDR3 runs to 15 residues. Germline V gives CDR1 MDHEN, CDR2 SYDVKM. Described time point: neoterminal ileum biopsy at postoperative endoscopy, about 6 months after surgery. Whole-study findings and limits: High-frequency clones were more common in sorted CD8 than CD4 cells. Active smokers at surgery had more clonal expansions than non-smokers.

The sequenced material came from ileal tissue. This sequence joins TRBV28 and TRBJ2-1, with 7 bases matching TRBD2. This TCR came from an adult with Crohn's disease. In nucleotides, the CDR3 is TGTGCCAGCAGGGGAGGGATAACCTTCTACAATGAGCAGTTCTTC. This gives the protein CASRGGITFYNEQFF.